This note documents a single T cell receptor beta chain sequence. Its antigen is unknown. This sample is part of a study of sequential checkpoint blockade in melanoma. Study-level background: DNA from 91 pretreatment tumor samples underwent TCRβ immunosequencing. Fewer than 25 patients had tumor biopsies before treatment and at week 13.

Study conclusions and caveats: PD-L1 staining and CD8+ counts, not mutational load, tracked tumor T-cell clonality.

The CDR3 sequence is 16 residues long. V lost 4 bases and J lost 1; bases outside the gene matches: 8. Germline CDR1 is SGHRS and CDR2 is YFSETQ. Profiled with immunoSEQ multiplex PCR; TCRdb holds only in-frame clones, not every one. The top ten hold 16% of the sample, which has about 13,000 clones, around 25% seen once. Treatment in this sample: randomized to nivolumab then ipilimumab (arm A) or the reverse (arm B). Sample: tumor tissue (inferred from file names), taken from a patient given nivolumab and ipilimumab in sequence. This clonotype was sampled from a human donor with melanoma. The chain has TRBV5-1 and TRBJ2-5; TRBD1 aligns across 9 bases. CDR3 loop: CASSPGTGSTQETQYF. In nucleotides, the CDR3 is TGCGCCAGCAGCCCGGGGACAGGGAGCACCCAAGAGACCCAGTACTTC. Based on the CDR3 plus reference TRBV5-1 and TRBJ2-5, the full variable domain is KAGVTQTPRYLIKTRGQQVTLSCSPISGHRSVSWYQQTPGQGLQFLFEYFSETQRNKGNFPGRFSGRQFSNSRSEMNVSTLELGDSALYLCASSPGTGSTQETQYFGPGTRLLVL.